This T cell receptor beta chain was sequenced for a study of blood T cell repertoires in COVID-19. About the study: From T cells, B-cell-depleted T cells, or PBMCs came the material, which was cDNA or gDNA.

The length of the CDR3 is 13 residues. CDR1 and CDR2 (germline): MNHEY, SMNVEV (reference sequence). Trimming at V came to 6 bases and at J to 4 bases, leaving 5 bases not matched to a gene. Original handling: Reference gene primer amplification in the assay estimated nucleated cell counts. Generated by immunoSEQ multiplex PCR, the TCRdb table keeps only in-frame clones and is missing some. The V and J calls and the clone size are those of that table, but D and trimming were determined from the DNA. The sample has approximately 100,000 clones, about four fifths seen once. This rearrangement joins TRBV27 to TRBJ1-2; TRBD1 aligns across 7 bases. Sample: peripheral blood. This clonotype originated in a woman aged 55-75 years with acute or convalescent COVID-19. Here the CDR3 reads CASRGTAFYGYTF. CDR3 DNA sequence: TGTGCCAGCAGGGGGACAGCCTTCTATGGCTACACCTTC.